The TCR beta chain under discussion was sequenced for a study of cytomegalovirus exposure and HLA in healthy donors. This PCR relied on a set of 60 Vbeta primers and 13 Jbeta primers. Generated by immunoSEQ multiplex PCR, the TCRdb table keeps only in-frame clones and is missing some. The repertoire holds about 120,000 clones, around three quarters seen once, with 3.5% to 4.5% in the top ten. Each donor was healthy, and each was a bone marrow donor. To note about this clone: Its antigen is still unknown.

Study-wide findings and caveats: Most TCR sequences were rare, but some public TCRs occurred in many donors.

In germline, CDR1 is SNHLY, CDR2 FYNNEI. The CDR3 has 13 residues. Unmatched junction bases numbered 2, after V lost 6 bases and J lost 1 base. Input material: PBMCs. The rearrangement joins TRBV2 to TRBJ1-1, with 7 nucleotides matching TRBD1. The sequence derives from a man younger than 40 in good health and CMV-seropositive. CDR3 protein: CASRNRGNTEAFF. In DNA form, the CDR3 reads TGTGCCAGCAGAAACAGGGGGAACACTGAAGCTTTCTTT.